This T cell receptor (beta chain) is drawn from a study of CD8 T cells in Susac syndrome. Study-wide context: Active disease was present in more than 5 of the sequenced Susac syndrome patients, and remission in fewer than 10.

Study-level results: The study identified about fifteen and five Susac-specific public clones in total CD8+ and CD8+ TEMRA repertoires.

TCR beta from blood CD8+ and CD4+ T cells was sequenced. Negative isolation yielded CD8+ and CD4+ T cells; FACS enriched TEMRA cells. Reverse transcription of about 0.45 to 1 ug RNA was performed with random hexamers. TCRdb reanalysed the immunoSEQ multiplex PCR reads using MiXCR and keeps one entry per CDR3 protein. The data show about 190,000 distinct CDR3 sequences, 95% seen once. The ends lost 6 bases at V and 5 bases at J; junction bases unmatched: 10. The V gene's germline CDR1 is SQVTM and CDR2 ANQGSEA. The CDR3 spans 14 residues. On this clonotype: The antigen remains unidentified.

The chain uses TRBV29-1 and TRBJ2-7; 10 nucleotides align to TRBD1. The source is a human donor with Susac syndrome. Sequencing was carried out using CD8+ T cells from PBMCs. The CDR3 is CSVAATGGRDEQYF. In nucleotides, the CDR3 is TGCAGCGTCGCCGCGACAGGGGGCAGGGACGAGCAGTACTTC.